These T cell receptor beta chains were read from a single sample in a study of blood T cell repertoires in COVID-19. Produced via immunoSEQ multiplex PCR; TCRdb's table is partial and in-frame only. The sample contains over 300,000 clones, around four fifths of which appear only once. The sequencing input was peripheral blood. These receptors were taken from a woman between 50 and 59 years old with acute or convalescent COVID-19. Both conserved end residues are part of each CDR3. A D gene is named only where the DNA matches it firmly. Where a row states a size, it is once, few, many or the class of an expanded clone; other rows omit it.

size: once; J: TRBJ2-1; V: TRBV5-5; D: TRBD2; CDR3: CASSPSGSVYNEQFF; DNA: TGTGCCAGCAGCCCTAGCGGGAGTGTCTACAATGAGCAGTTCTTC
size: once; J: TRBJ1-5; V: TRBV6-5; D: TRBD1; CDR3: CASRGTVNWQPQHF; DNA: TGTGCCAGCAGGGGGACAGTAAATTGGCAGCCCCAGCATTTT
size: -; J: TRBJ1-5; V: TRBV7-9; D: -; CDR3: CASSPGNQPQHF; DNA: TGTGCCAGCAGCCCGGGAAATCAGCCCCAGCATTTT
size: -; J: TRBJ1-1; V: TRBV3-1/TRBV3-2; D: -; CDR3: CASSQAAGWNTEAFF; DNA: TGTGCCAGCAGCCAAGCGGCAGGCTGGAACACTGAAGCTTTCTTT
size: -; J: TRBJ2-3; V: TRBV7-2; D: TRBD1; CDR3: CASSSGGQSTDTQYF; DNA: TGTGCCAGCAGCTCAGGGGGCCAGAGCACAGATACGCAGTATTTT
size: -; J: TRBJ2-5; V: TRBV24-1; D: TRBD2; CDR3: CATSDTSLAGAQETQYF; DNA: TGTGCCACCAGTGATACTTCCTTAGCGGGGGCACAAGAGACCCAGTACTTC
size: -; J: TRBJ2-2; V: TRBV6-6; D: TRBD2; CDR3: CASRRLAGALGTGELFF; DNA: TGTGCCAGCAGACGACTAGCGGGGGCCCTGGGGACCGGGGAGCTGTTTTTT
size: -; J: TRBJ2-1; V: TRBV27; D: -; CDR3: CASSLWGLYNEQFF; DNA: TGTGCCAGCAGTTTATGGGGACTTTACAATGAGCAGTTCTTC
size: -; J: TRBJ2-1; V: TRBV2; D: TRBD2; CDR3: CASITSGRSYNEQFF; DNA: TGTGCCAGCATTACTAGCGGGAGATCCTACAATGAGCAGTTCTTC
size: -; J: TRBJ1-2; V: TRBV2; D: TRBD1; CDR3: CASSDPPGQGGNYGYTF; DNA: TGTGCCAGCAGTGACCCCCCCGGACAGGGTGGCAACTATGGCTACACCTTC
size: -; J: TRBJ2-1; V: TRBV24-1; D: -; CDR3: CATSEPTGKYNEQFF; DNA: TGTGCCACCAGTGAACCGACGGGGAAGTACAATGAGCAGTTCTTC
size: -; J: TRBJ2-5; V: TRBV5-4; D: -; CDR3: CASTYLETQYF; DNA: TGTGCCAGCACTTATTTGGAGACCCAGTACTTC